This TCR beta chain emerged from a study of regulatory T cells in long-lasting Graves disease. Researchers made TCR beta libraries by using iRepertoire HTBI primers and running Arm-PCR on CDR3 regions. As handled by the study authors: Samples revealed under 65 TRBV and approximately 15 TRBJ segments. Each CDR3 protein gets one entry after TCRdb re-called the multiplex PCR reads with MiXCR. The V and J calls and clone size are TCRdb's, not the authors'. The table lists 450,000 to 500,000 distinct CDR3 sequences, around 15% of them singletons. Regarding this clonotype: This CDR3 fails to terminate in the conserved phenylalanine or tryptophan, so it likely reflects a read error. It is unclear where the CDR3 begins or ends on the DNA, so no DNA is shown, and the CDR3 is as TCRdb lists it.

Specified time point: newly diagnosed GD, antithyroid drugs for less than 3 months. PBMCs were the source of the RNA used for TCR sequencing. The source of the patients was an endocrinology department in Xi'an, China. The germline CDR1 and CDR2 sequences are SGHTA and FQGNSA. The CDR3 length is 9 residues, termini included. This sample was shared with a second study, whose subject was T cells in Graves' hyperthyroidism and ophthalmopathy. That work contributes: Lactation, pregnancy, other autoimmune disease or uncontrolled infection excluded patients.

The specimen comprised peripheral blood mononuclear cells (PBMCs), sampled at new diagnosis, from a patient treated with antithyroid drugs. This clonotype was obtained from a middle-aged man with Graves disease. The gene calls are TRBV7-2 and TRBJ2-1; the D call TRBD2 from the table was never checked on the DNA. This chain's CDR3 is CASSLRLAG.